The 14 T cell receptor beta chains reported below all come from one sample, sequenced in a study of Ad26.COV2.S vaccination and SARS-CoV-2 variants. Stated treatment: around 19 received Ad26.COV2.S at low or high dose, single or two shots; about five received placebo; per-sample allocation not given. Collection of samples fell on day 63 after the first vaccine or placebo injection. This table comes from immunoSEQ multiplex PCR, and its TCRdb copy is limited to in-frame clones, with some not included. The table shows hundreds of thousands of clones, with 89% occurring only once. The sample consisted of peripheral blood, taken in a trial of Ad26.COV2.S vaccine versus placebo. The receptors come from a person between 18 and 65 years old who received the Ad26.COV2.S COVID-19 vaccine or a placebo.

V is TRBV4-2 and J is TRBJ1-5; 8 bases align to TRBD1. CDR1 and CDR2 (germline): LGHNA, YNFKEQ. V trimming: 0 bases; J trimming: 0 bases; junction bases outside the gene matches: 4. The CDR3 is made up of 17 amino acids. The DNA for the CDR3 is TGTGCCAGCAGCCAAGACGGGACAGGTTATAGCAATCAGCCCCAGCATTTT. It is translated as CASSQDGTGYSNQPQHF.

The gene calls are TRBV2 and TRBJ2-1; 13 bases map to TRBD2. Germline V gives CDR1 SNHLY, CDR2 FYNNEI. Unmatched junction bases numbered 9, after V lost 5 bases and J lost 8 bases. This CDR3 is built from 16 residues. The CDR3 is CASSLRTSGSRDEQFF. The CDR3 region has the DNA TGTGCCAGCAGTCTGAGGACTAGCGGGAGTAGAGATGAGCAGTTCTTC.

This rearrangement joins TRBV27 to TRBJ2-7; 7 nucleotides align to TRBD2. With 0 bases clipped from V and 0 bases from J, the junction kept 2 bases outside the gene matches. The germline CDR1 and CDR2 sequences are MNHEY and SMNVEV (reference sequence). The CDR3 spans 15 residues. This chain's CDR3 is CASSLSGLSSYEQYF. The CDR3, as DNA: TGTGCCAGCAGTTTATCGGGACTAAGCTCCTACGAGCAGTACTTC.

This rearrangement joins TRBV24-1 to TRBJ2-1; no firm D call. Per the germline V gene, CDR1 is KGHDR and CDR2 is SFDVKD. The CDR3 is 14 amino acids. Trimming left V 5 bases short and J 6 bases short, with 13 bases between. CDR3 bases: TGTGCCACCAGTGCCCCCGCGCGAGGCAATGAGCAGTTCTTC. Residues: CATSAPARGNEQFF.

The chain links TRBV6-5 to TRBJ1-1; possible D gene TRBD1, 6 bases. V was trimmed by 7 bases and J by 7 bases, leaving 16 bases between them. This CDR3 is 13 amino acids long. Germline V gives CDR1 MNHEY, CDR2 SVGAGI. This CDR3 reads CASIGGRIREAFF. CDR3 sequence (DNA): TGTGCCAGCATTGGGGGCAGGATCCGTGAAGCTTTCTTT.

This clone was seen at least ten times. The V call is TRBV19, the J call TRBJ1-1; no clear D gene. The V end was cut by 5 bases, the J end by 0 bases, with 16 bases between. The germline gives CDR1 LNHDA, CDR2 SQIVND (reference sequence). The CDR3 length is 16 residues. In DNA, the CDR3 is TGTGCCAGTAGTTACTCAAAGGGAGGAATGAACACTGAAGCTTTCTTT. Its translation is CASSYSKGGMNTEAFF.

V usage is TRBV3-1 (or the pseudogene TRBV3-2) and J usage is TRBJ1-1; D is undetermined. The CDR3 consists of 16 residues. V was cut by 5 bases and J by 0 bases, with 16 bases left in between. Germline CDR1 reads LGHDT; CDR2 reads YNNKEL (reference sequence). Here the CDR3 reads CASSTRLLSMNTEAFF. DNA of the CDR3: TGTGCCAGCAGCACCCGACTGCTCAGCATGAACACTGAAGCTTTCTTT.

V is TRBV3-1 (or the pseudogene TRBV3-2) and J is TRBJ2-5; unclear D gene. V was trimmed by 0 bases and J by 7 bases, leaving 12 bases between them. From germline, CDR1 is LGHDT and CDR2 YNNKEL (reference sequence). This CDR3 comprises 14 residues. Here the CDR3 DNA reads TGTGCCAGCAGCCAAGACTCCGCGGCTAGGACCCAGTACTTC. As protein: CASSQDSAARTQYF.

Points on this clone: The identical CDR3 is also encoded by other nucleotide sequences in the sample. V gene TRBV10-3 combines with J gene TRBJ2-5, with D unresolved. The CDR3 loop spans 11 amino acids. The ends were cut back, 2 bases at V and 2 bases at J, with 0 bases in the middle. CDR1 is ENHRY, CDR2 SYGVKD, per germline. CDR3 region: CAISEQETQYF. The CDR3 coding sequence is TGTGCCATCAGTGAGCAAGAGACCCAGTACTTC.

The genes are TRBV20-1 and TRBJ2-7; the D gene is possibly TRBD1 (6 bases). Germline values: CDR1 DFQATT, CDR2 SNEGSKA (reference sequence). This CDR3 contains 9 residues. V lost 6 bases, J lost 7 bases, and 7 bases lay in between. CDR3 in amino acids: CSAGTEQYF. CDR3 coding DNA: TGCAGTGCCGGGACAGAGCAGTACTTC.

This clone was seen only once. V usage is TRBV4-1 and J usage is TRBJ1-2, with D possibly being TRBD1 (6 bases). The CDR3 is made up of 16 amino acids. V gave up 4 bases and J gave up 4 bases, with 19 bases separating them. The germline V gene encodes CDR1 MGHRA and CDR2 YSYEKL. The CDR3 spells CASSLTPQGIGYGYTF. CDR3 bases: TGCGCCAGCAGCCTCACGCCCCAGGGGATCGGCTATGGCTACACCTTC.

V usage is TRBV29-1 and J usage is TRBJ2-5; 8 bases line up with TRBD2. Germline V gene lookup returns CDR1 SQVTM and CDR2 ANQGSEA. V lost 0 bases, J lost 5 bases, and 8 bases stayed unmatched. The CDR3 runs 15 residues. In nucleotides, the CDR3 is TGCAGCGTTGAAGATCGACGGGGGGGAGCGGAGACCCAGTACTTC. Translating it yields CSVEDRRGGAETQYF.

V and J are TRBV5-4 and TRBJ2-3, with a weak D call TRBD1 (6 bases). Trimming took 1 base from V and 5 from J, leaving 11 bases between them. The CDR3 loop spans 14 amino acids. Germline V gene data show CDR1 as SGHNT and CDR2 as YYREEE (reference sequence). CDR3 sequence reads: CASSLSGAKDTQYF. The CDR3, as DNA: TGTGCCAGCAGCTTGTCAGGGGCTAAAGATACGCAGTATTTT.

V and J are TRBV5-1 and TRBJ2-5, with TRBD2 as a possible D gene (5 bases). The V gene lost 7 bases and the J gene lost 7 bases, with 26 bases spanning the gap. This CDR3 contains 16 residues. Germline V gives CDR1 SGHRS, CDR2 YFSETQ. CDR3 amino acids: CASGPSDGGSFRTQYF. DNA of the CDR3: TGCGCCAGCGGTCCCTCGGACGGCGGGTCGTTTAGGACCCAGTACTTC.